This TCR beta chain derives from a study of blood T cell repertoires in COVID-19 (dated by TCRdb to 2020 to 2022). Some background on the complete study: Samples from collaborators originated in the United States, Italy and Spain and spanned both the acute and convalescent phases of COVID-19. The prospective study material was composed of cDNA or gDNA derived from T cells, B-cell-depleted T cells, or PBMCs. Deeply sampled blood TCRbeta repertoires from subjects exposed to, actively infected with, or recovered from COVID-19 were included in the dataset. The repertoires were released in a freely available public database intended as a resource for research on the immune response to SARS-CoV-2. Samples came from the ongoing ImmuneRACE study (first 160 participants) plus 1,254 subjects from 6 global collaborators. A de-identified subject ID, COVID-19 status, age in years and sex were almost always included in the sample metadata. Where HLA class I and class II types were available, the types were taken from metadata supplied by the sample provider, not from assay-based typing. Study-level results and caveats: Clinical and demographic metadata were provided uncurated, with the amount varying by source and participant.

With regard to this clone: Which antigen it targets is not known. It has no much larger one-base neighbor in the sample; base qualities were not kept.

CDR1 and CDR2 were assigned from the germline V gene as SGHDT and YYEEEE. The CDR3 has 14 amino acids, counting the end cysteine and phenylalanine. Only the CDR3 DNA stays, 42 bases, in frame from base 1. Here V drops 3 bases and J drops 3 bases, and the junction holds 5 bases not matched to any gene. Whole blood was collected in K2EDTA tubes by collaborating institutions according to the institutions' own protocols. For TCRbeta analysis, collaborators shipped samples as frozen whole blood, isolated PBMCs, or DNA extracted from either of those sample types. TCRbeta CDR3 regions were amplified from genomic DNA by means of the immunoSEQ Assay, a bias-controlled multiplex PCR. As for how the authors treated the data: The number of nucleated cells in each sample was estimated from the amplification of reference gene primers within the assay. To quantify the absolute abundance of each unique TCRbeta CDR3 rearrangement, sequence reads were collapsed and filtered. Productive Simpson clonality was computed per sample as the square root of Simpson's diversity index over productive rearrangements. TCRdb's version of the immuneACCESS table is confined to in-frame rearrangements and falls short of the full clone set. An unresolved V gene accounts for under half of the shortfall where checked; the remainder is of unknown origin. V and J calls and clone size are copied from that table; D and trimming were computed from the DNA. The sample has about 210,000 clones on record, around four fifths of them singletons. In total, the top ten clones hold roughly 2.9% of the sample.

The TCR originated in a man over 45 with active or convalescent COVID-19. The chain is made from TRBV5-6 and TRBJ2-7; a stretch of 8 junction bases matches TRBD1. The sample taken for sequencing was peripheral blood. The DNA is as follows: TGTGCCAGCAGCTACGGACAGGGAGACTACGAGCAGTACTTC. Its protein reads: CASSYGQGDYEQYF.